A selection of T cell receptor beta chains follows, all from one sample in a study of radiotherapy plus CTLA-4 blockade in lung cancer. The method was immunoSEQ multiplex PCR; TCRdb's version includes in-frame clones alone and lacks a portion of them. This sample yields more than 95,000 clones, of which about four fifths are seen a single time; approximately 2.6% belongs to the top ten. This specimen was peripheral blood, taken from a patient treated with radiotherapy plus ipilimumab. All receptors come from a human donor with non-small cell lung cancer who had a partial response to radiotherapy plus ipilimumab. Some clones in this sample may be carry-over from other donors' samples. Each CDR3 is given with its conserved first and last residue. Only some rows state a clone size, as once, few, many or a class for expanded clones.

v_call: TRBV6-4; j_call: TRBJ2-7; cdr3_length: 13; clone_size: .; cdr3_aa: CASNGQGGYEQYF
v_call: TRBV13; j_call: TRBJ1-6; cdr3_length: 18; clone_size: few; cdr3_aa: CASHRQGAPSSYNSPLHF
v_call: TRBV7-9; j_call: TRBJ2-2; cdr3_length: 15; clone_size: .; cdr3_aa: CASSLVRAPTGELFF
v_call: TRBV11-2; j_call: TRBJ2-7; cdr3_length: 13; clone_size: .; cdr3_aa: CASSPMGAYEQYF
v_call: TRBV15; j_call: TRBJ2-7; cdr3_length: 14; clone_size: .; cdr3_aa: CATSFGGETYEQYF
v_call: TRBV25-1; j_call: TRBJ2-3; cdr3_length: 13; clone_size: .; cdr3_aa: CASMDRVTDTQYF
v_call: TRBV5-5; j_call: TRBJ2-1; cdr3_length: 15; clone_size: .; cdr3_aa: CASTTPWDTHNEQFF
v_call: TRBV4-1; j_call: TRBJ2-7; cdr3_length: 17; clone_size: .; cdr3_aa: CASSQGLLAGGPYEQYF
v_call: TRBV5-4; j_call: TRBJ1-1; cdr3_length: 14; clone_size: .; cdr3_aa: CASRLDPGTVEAFF
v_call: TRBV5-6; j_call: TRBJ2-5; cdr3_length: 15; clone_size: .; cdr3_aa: CASSLYGGAGETQYF
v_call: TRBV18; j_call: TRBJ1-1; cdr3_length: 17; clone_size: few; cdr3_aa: CASTSPTGRVGRTEAFF
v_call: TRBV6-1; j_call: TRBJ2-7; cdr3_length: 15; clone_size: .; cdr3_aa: CASRSSGERGYEQYF
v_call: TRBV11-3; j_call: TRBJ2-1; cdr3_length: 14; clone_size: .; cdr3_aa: CASKRSGYYNEQFF
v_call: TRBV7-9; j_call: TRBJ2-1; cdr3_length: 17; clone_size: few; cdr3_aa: CASTIKGPGLAYNEQFF
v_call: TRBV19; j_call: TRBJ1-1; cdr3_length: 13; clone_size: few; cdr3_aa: CASSRGQGASAFF
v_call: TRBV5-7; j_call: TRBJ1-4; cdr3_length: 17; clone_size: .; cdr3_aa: CASSLETGETTNEKLFF
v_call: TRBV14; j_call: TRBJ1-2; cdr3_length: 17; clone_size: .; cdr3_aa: CASSQARRPGHDYGYTF
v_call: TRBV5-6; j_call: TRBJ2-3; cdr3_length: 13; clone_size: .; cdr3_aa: CASNRGGGDTQYF
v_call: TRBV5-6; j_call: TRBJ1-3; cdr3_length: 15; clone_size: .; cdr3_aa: CASSLPTGAGNTIYF
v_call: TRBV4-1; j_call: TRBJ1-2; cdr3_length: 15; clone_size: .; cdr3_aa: CASSPTRGSNYGYTF
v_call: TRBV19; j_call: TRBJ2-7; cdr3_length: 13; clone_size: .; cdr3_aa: CASSMVRAGEQYF
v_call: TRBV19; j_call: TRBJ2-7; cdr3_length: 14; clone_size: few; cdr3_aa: CASSIARSSYEQYF
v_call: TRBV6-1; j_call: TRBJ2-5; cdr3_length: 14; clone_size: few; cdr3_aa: CASGGRAAQETQYF
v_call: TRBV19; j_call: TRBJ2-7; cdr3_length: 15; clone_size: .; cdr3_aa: CASSPRGSGDYEQYF
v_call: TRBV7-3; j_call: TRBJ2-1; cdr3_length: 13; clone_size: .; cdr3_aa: CASSLGLANEQFF
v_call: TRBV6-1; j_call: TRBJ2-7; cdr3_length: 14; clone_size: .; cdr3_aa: CASSLAGGPYEQYF
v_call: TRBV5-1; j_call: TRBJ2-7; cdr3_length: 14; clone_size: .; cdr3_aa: CASSLVGADYEQYF
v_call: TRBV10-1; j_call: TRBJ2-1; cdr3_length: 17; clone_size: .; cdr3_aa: CASSDALAGKTYNEQFF
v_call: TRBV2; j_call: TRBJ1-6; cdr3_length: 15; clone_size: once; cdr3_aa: CASKLRQGSRAPLHF
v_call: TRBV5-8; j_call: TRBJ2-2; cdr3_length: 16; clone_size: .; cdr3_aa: CASSLRQGIFTGELFF
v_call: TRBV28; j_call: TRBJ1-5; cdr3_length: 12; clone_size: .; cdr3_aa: CASSPPAEPQHF
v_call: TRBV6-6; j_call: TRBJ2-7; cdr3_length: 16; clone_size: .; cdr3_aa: CASSYPGQGTTYEQYF
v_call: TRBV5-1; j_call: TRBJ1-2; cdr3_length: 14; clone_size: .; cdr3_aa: CASSLEGVPNGYTF
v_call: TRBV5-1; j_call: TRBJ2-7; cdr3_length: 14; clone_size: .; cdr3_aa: CASSLGLATLEQYF
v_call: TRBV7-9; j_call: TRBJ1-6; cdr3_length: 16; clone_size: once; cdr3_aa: CASSLEGWGGNSPLHF
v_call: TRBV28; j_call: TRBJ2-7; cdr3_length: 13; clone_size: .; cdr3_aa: CASRTGTGREQYF
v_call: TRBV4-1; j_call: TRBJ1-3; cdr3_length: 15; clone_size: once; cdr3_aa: CASSQGRQTGNTIYF
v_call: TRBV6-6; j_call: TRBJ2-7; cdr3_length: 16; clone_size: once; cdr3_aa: CASSYRSRGFAYEQYF
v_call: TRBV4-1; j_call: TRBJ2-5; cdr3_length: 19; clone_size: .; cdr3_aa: CASSLRVVGLAGKQETQYF
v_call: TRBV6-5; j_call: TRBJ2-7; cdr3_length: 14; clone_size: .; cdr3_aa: CASTKSGGSYEQYF
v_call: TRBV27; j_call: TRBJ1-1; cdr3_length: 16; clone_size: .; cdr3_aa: CASSPRTGGGNTEAFF
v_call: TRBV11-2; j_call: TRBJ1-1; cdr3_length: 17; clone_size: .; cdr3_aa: CASSQAGYLPQYGEAFF
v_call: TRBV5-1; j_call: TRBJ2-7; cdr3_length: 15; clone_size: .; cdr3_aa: CASSLLTGDPYEQYF
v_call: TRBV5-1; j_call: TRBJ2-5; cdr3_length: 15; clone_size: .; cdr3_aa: CASSLSGLGQETQYF
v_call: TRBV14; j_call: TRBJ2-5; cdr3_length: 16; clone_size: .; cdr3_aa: CASSLLGLATGETQYF
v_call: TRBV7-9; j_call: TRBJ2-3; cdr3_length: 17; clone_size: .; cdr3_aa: CASSPELVGARTDTQYF
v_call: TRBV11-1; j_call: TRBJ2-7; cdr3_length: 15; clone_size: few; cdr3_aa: CASSERRAGVYEQYF